A selection of T cell receptor beta chains follows, all from one sample in a study of neurological immune-mediated disorders. Each CDR3 protein gets one entry after TCRdb re-called the 5' RACE reads with MiXCR. This table holds around 30,000 distinct CDR3 sequences, approximately 2.7% found once. The sequenced material came from PBMCs. Receptors originate from a woman between 45 and 65 years old with multiple sclerosis. Each CDR3 is given with its conserved first and last residue. Each record gives: V gene, D gene, clone size, J gene, CDR3 DNA, CDR3 protein. The D gene is left open where the match is weak. Only some rows state a clone size, as once, few, many or a class for expanded clones.

TRBV6-5,NA,many,TRBJ2-5,TGTGCCAGCAGTTACTCAGTAGGCTCAGAGACCCAGTACTTC,CASSYSVGSETQYF
TRBV27,NA,few,TRBJ2-3,TGTGCCAGCAGTTACGAATCTCTCAGGGGAGATACGCAGTATTTT,CASSYESLRGDTQYF
TRBV5-1,NA,many,TRBJ2-2,TGCGCCAGCAGCTTGAACCTTGACACCGGGGAGCTGTTTTTT,CASSLNLDTGELFF
TRBV20-1,NA,many,TRBJ2-7,TGCAGCGCTCCAGGTCTAAGCTCCTACGAGCAGTACTTC,CSAPGLSSYEQYF
TRBV29-1,NA,many,TRBJ1-5,TGCAGGACGCGTGCTCAGCCCCAGCATTTT,CRTRAQPQHF
TRBV7-9,TRBD1,few,TRBJ2-7,TGTGCCAGCAGCTGGACAGGGGGCAACTACGAGCAGTACTTC,CASSWTGGNYEQYF
TRBV6-6,NA,few,TRBJ1-2,TGTGCCAGCAGTCTTGACAGATCCGGGGGCTACACCTTC,CASSLDRSGGYTF
TRBV5-8,NA,few,TRBJ2-3,TGTGCCAGCAGCTTAGGACGGATCACAGATACGCAGTATTTT,CASSLGRITDTQYF
TRBV20-1,NA,NA,TRBJ2-3,TGCAGTGCCTCAATGGGGGGGCAAGATACGCAGTATTTT,CSASMGGQDTQYF
TRBV12-3/TRBV12-4,NA,many,TRBJ2-6,TGTGCCAGCAGTTTCCGGGGGTCCGGGGCCAACGTCCTGACTTTC,CASSFRGSGANVLTF
TRBV14,NA,many,TRBJ2-1,TGTGCCAGCAGCCAAGGCTTTTTAAATGAGCAGTTCTTC,CASSQGFLNEQFF
TRBV5-1,TRBD1,many,TRBJ2-7,TGCGCCAGCAGCCCGACGGGACAGGGGGCCTACGAGCAGTACTTC,CASSPTGQGAYEQYF
TRBV27,TRBD2,few,TRBJ2-1,TGTGCCAGCAGTCCCCAGCGGGGGGGCATGAATGAGCAGTTCTTC,CASSPQRGGMNEQFF
TRBV5-1,NA,NA,TRBJ2-7,TGCGCCAGCAGTGGGTCGCGGCCTTCTAACGAGCAGTACTTC,CASSGSRPSNEQYF
TRBV20-1,TRBD2,many,TRBJ2-1,TGCAGTGCTAATCGTCTAGCGGGTTACAATGAGCAGTTCTTC,CSANRLAGYNEQFF
TRBV19,NA,many,TRBJ1-1,TGTGCCAGTAGTATTAAGACAAACACTGAAGCTTTCTTT,CASSIKTNTEAFF
TRBV5-1,NA,many,TRBJ1-3,TGCGCCAGCAGCTTGGAAGACAGAACCGGAAACACCATATATTTT,CASSLEDRTGNTIYF
TRBV27,NA,many,TRBJ1-6,TGTGCCAGCAGTTCTCCTGGCCCCCTCAACTTT,CASSSPGPLNF
TRBV29-1,NA,many,TRBJ1-2,TGCAGCGTCTCGCCAGGGGACTATGGCTACACCTTC,CSVSPGDYGYTF
TRBV10-3,TRBD2,many,TRBJ2-1,TGTGCCATCAGTGGACCGGGACTAGCGGTTGTTAGCTCCTACAATGAGCAGTTCTTC,CAISGPGLAVVSSYNEQFF
TRBV20-1,NA,many,TRBJ2-7,TGCAGTGCTAGACCCACTAGTTTGTACGAGCAGTACTTC,CSARPTSLYEQYF
TRBV20-1,NA,many,TRBJ1-2,TGCAGTGCTAGAGATAGAGGGTTTAACTATGGCTACACCTTC,CSARDRGFNYGYTF
TRBV27,TRBD1,many,TRBJ2-1,TGTGCCAGCAGCCGCCGCGACAGGGGACCTGAGCAGTTCTTC,CASSRRDRGPEQFF
TRBV7-9,TRBD2,many,TRBJ2-7,TGTGCCAGCAGCTTTCTCGGGAGGAATACCTACGAGCAGTACTTC,CASSFLGRNTYEQYF
TRBV5-1,TRBD2,many,TRBJ2-5,TGCGCCAGCAGCTTGGCCGGGCTAGCGGGGGGAGAGACCCAGTACTTC,CASSLAGLAGGETQYF
TRBV20-1,TRBD2,NA,TRBJ2-1,TGCAGTGCTACCACTAGCGGAAACAATGAGCAGTTCTTC,CSATTSGNNEQFF
TRBV20-1,NA,many,TRBJ2-7,TGCAGTGCTGGAGAGGATAGGCGGGGATCCTACGAGCAGTACTTC,CSAGEDRRGSYEQYF
TRBV10-3,TRBD1,many,TRBJ2-7,TGTGCCACCGGACAGGGAGAGCAGTACTTC,CATGQGEQYF
TRBV20-1,NA,many,TRBJ2-7,TGCAGTGCTAGAGTAGGTAGATCAGGGTACGAGCAGTACTTC,CSARVGRSGYEQYF